The sequence of this T cell receptor beta chain was determined in a study of blood T cells in healthy people across ages. The use of a sample-barcoded 5' primer and a J-beta primer mix characterized a second PCR of roughly 6 to 11 cycles. TCRdb re-analysed the 5' RACE reads in MiXCR, keeping a single row per CDR3 protein. The sample yields about 570,000 distinct CDR3 sequences, 27% seen once. Germline V gene data show CDR1 as SGHNT and CDR2 as YYREEE (reference sequence). The V and J ends lost 3 bases and 3 bases, in that order; junction bases with no gene match: 6. This CDR3 has 15 residues. The rearrangement joins TRBV5-4 to TRBJ2-4; 7 positions match TRBD1. Specimen: blood. The source of this sequence is a woman aged 65 to 85 in good health. This CDR3 is CASSSGQAGKNIQYF. CDR3 nucleotides: TGTGCCAGCAGCTCCGGACAGGCGGGCAAAAACATTCAGTACTTC.